These 23 T cell receptor beta chains came from one sample sequenced in a study of cytomegalovirus exposure and HLA in healthy donors. The primer mix had 60 Vbeta and 13 Jbeta primers. Clones were read by immunoSEQ multiplex PCR, and TCRdb kept only the in-frame ones, dropping some. The table includes about 180,000 clones, about 82% detected once. Sequencing input: PBMCs. Every receptor here comes from a woman in her twenties or thirties in good health and CMV-seronegative.

This chain connects TRBV6-6 to TRBJ1-5; a possible D gene is TRBD1 (5 bases). This CDR3 has 14 amino acids. Per the germline V gene, CDR1 is MNHNY and CDR2 is SVGAGI (reference sequence). The V and J ends lost 9 bases and 2 bases respectively, with 14 bases between them. CDR3 nucleotides: TGTGCCAGTGACAAGGGGTTTGGCAATCAGCCCCAGCATTTT. This encodes CASDKGFGNQPQHF.

This clone was found once. The genes are TRBV7-7 and TRBJ2-5; unclear D gene. Germline V gene lookup returns CDR1 SSHAT and CDR2 FNYEAQ (reference sequence). Trimming took off 5 bases at V and 4 bases at J, with 11 bases between the two ends. The CDR3 has 13 amino acids. Here the CDR3 DNA reads TGTGCCAGCAGCGAGCCCTCTGGAGAGACCCAGTACTTC. This translates into CASSEPSGETQYF.

This rearrangement joins TRBV19 to TRBJ1-3; perhaps TRBD1 as D (6 bases). From germline, CDR1 is LNHDA and CDR2 SQIVND (reference sequence). The CDR3 spans 13 residues. Trimming took off 9 bases at V and 0 bases at J, with 9 bases between the two ends. The CDR3 region has the DNA TGTGCCAGCGGACAGTTCTCTGGAAACACCATATATTTT. Amino acid sequence: CASGQFSGNTIYF.

The chain has TRBV5-1 and TRBJ2-5; D is undetermined. The CDR3 runs to 13 residues. The V and J ends lost 1 base and 5 bases respectively, with 9 bases between them. Germline V gives CDR1 SGHRS, CDR2 YFSETQ. CDR3 coding DNA: TGCGCCAGCAGCTTGCCCCCCGAGGAGACCCAGTACTTC. Amino acid sequence: CASSLPPEETQYF.

This chain connects TRBV5-6 to TRBJ2-5; TRBD2 agrees at 9 bases. The CDR3 runs 15 residues. CDR1 is SGHDT, CDR2 YYEEEE, per germline. Trimming removed 10 bases from V and 3 bases from J; junction bases left unmatched: 13. This CDR3 reads CASHLAGGPEETQYF. The CDR3 DNA sequence: TGTGCCTCACATCTGGCGGGGGGGCCGGAAGAGACCCAGTACTTC.

The rearrangement links TRBV6-6 to TRBJ2-4; D remains unclear. Germline loops: CDR1 MNHNY, CDR2 SVGAGI (reference sequence). This CDR3 spans 13 amino acids. Trimming pared 6 bases from V and 0 bases from J, leaving 6 bases between. CDR3 amino acids: CASSQAAKNIQYF. DNA for the CDR3: TGTGCCAGCAGCCAGGCAGCCAAAAACATTCAGTACTTC.

The chain links TRBV25-1 to TRBJ1-1; D may be TRBD1 (5 bases). The V gene lost 6 bases and the J gene lost 3 bases, with 20 bases spanning the gap. The length of the CDR3 is 16 residues. From germline, CDR1 is MGHDK and CDR2 SYGVNS. The chain's CDR3 is CASSPYGSSGDTEAFF. CDR3 sequence (DNA): TGTGCCAGCAGCCCGTACGGGAGTTCGGGGGACACTGAAGCTTTCTTT.

The chain has TRBV7-2 and TRBJ2-7; TRBD2 aligns across 7 bases. Germline V gene data show CDR1 as SGHTA and CDR2 as FQGNSA. Trimming at V came to 5 bases and at J to 0 bases, leaving 7 bases not matched to a gene. This CDR3 is 15 amino acids long. The CDR3 region is CASSRSSGLSYEQYF. The CDR3 bases are TGTGCCAGCAGCCGATCTAGCGGACTCTCCTACGAGCAGTACTTC.

The rearrangement joins TRBV27 to TRBJ1-2; tentatively, D is TRBD1 (5 bases). The CDR3 spans 16 residues. Germline V gene sequence: CDR1 MNHEY, CDR2 SMNVEV (reference sequence). Trimming shortened V by 6 bases and J by 5 bases, and 22 bases separated the two germline ends. The CDR3 nucleotides are TGTGCCAGCAGAGGGTGGGGGGAGGGCCTACTATATGGCTACACCTTC. It encodes CASRGWGEGLLYGYTF.

The chain has TRBV2 and TRBJ2-2, with a possible D match to TRBD1 (5 bases). V lost 5 bases, J lost 2 bases, and 9 bases lay in between. CDR1 is SNHLY and CDR2 is FYNNEI in the germline V gene. This CDR3 is built from 14 residues. For the CDR3, the DNA is TGTGCCAGCAGTCCGACAGTAAACACCGGGGAGCTGTTTTTT. Translation gives CASSPTVNTGELFF.

The chain links TRBV7-9 to TRBJ1-3, with 8 bases that match TRBD1. V lost 4 bases and J lost 0; bases outside the gene matches: 2. The germline gives CDR1 SEHNR, CDR2 FQNEAQ (reference sequence). This CDR3 is 15 amino acids long. CDR3 nucleotide sequence: TGTGCCAGCAGCTCAGGACAGGGCTCTGGAAACACCATATATTTT. Its protein product is CASSSGQGSGNTIYF.

This rearrangement joins TRBV16 to TRBJ2-7, with D perhaps TRBD1 (5 bases). V dropped 0 bases and J dropped 4 bases, with 13 bases sitting between them. The CDR3 loop spans 15 amino acids. CDR1 KGHSY and CDR2 FQNENV come from the germline V gene. CDR3 nucleotides: TGTGCCAGCAGCCAATCAGCGACAGAGAAATACGAGCAGTACTTC. This sequence encodes CASSQSATEKYEQYF.

This chain connects TRBV5-4 to TRBJ2-5; perhaps TRBD1 as D (5 bases). The tail of the sequence fits TRBJ2-7 better, so the J call may be wrong. This CDR3 is 12 amino acids long. CDR1 SGHNT and CDR2 YYREEE come from the germline V gene (reference sequence). The DNA for the CDR3 is TGTGCCAGCAGCTTGGACAGGTACGAGCAGTACTTC. It is translated as CASSLDRYEQYF.

This sequence joins TRBV19 and TRBJ1-1; D unresolved. Germline CDR1 and CDR2: LNHDA and SQIVND (reference sequence). Trimming cost V 5 bases and J 0 bases, with 13 bases left between them. The CDR3 has 15 amino acids. In DNA form, the CDR3 reads TGTGCCAGTAGTTCCTACGCCGGGGTGAACACTGAAGCTTTCTTT. Translation: CASSSYAGVNTEAFF.

J is TRBJ1-3 and V is TRBV7-2; D gene ambiguous. Looked up from germline, CDR1 is SGHTA and CDR2 is FQGNSA. V lost 3 bases to trimming and J lost 1 base, with 10 bases between them. The CDR3 loop spans 15 amino acids. This CDR3 is CASSFLPGSGNTIYF. In DNA, the CDR3 is TGTGCCAGCAGCTTCCTCCCGGGATCTGGAAACACCATATATTTT.

This rearrangement joins TRBV2 to TRBJ2-7; tentatively, D is TRBD1 (5 bases). Germline V gene lookup returns CDR1 SNHLY and CDR2 FYNNEI. Deletions cut 8 bases from V and 3 bases from J, with 8 bases between. CDR3 length: 11 residues. DNA for the CDR3: TGTGCCAGCGGGCAGGGCTACGAGCAGTACTTC. It is translated as CASGQGYEQYF.

CDR3 sequence: CASGLDRGQPQHF. In DNA form, the CDR3 reads TGTGCCAGCGGGCTCGACAGGGGTCAGCCCCAGCATTTT. The rearrangement links TRBV18 to TRBJ1-5; TRBD1 agrees at 8 bases. Trimming took 8 bases from V and 6 from J; bases not matched to a gene: 6. The germline gives CDR1 KGHSH, CDR2 LQKENI. The CDR3 length is 13 residues.

This sequence joins TRBV18 and TRBJ1-1; TRBD1 matches at 7 bases. This CDR3 is built from 15 residues. Unmatched junction bases numbered 4, after V lost 3 bases and J lost 0 bases. The germline CDR1 and CDR2 sequences are KGHSH and LQKENI. CDR3 DNA: TGTGCCAGCTCACCGACAGGGATGGTGAACACTGAAGCTTTCTTT. Translation: CASSPTGMVNTEAFF.

This clone was detected a few times. In the same sample, other DNA sequences code for this CDR3. V is TRBV28 and J is TRBJ1-5; 7 bases agree with TRBD1. The CDR3 spans 13 residues. Germline assignment: CDR1 MDHEN and CDR2 SYDVKM. The J segment lost 3 bases and the V segment lost 6 bases, leaving 2 bases of the junction unmatched. CDR3: CASRDRDNQPQHF. In DNA form, the CDR3 reads TGTGCCAGCAGAGACAGGGACAATCAGCCCCAGCATTTT.

This clone has only one observation. The rearrangement uses TRBV7-3 and TRBJ1-5; D gene ambiguous. Germline-derived CDR1 and CDR2 are SGHTA and FQGTGA. The CDR3 is 15 residues long. Trimming stripped 3 bases from V and 2 bases from J, with 11 bases between. The CDR3 region is CASSFSPGRNQPQHF. The CDR3 nucleotides read TGTGCCAGCAGCTTTAGTCCAGGCCGCAATCAGCCCCAGCATTTT.

The CDR3 spells CASSYRYGGEATEAFF. CDR3 coding DNA: TGTGCCAGCAGTTACCGGTATGGGGGGGAGGCCACTGAAGCTTTCTTT. This chain uses TRBV6-5 with TRBJ1-1; weak D call: TRBD1 (5 bases). V lost 2 bases and J lost 4, with 17 bases in between. Per the germline V gene, CDR1 is MNHEY and CDR2 is SVGAGI. CDR3 length: 16 amino acids.

The chain recombines TRBV30 with TRBJ2-5, with 7 bases lining up with TRBD2. CDR3 length equals 13 residues. The V segment lost 6 bases and the J segment 2 bases; nucleotides outside the gene matches: 6. Germline V gene data show CDR1 as GTSNPN and CDR2 as SVGIG (reference sequence). The CDR3 loop is CACVGGGQETQYF. The CDR3, as DNA: TGTGCCTGCGTTGGGGGGGGTCAAGAGACCCAGTACTTC.

The chain joins TRBV2 to TRBJ1-4; D is unresolved. There are 14 residues in the CDR3. V was shortened by 6 bases and J by 0 bases, with 8 bases between the two germline ends. Germline CDR1 reads SNHLY; CDR2 reads FYNNEI. This CDR3 is CASRLVATNEKLFF. Written as DNA, the CDR3 is TGTGCCAGCAGGCTAGTCGCAACTAATGAAAAACTGTTTTTT.